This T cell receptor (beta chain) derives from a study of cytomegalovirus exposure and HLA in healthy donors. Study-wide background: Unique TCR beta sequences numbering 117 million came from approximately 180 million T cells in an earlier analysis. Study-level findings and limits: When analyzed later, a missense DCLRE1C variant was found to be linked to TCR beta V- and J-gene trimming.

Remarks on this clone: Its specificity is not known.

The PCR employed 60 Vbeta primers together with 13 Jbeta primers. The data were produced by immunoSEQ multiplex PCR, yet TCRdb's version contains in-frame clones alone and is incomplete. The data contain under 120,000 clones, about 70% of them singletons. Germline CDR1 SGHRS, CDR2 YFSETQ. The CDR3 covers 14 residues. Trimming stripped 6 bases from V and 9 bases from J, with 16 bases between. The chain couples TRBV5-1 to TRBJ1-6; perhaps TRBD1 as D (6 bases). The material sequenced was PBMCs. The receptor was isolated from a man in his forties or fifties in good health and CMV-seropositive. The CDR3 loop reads CASTREQGGSPLHF. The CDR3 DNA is TGCGCCAGCACCCGGGAACAGGGCGGTTCACCCCTCCACTTT.